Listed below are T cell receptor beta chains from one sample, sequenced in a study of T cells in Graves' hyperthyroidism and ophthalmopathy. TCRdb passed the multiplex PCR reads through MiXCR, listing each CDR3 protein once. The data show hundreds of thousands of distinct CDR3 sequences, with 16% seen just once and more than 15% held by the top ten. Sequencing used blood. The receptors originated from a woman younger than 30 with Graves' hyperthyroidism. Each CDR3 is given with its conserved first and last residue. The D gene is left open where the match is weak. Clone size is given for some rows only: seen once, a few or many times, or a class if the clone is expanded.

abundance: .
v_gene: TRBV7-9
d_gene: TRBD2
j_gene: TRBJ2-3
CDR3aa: CASSLRREASDTQYF
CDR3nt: TGTGCCAGCAGCTTAAGGCGGGAGGCGTCAGATACGCAGTATTTT

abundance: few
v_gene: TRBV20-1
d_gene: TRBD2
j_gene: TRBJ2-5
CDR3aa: CSAMTSGRSAETQYF
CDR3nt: TGCAGTGCTATGACTAGCGGGAGGTCCGCCGAGACCCAGTACTTC

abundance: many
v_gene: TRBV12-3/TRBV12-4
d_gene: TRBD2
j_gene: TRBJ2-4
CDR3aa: CASSLVGGNAKNIQYF
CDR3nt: TGTGCCAGCAGTTTAGTCGGGGGGAATGCCAAAAACATTCAGTACTTC

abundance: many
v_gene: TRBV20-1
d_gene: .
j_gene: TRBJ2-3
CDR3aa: CSARRLQGRSTDTQYF
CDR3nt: TGCAGTGCTAGGCGACTGCAGGGACGGAGCACAGATACGCAGTATTTT

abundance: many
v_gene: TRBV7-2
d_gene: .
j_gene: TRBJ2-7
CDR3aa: CASSDREGYEQYF
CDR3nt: TGTGCCAGCAGCGACAGGGAGGGGTACGAGCAGTACTTC

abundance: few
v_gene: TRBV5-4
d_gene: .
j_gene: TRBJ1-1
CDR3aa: CASSLDGGQNTEAFF
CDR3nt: TGTGCCAGCAGCTTGGATGGGGGGCAGAACACTGAAGCTTTCTTT

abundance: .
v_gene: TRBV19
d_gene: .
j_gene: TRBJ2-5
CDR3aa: CASSIDRRAETQYF
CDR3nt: TGTGCCAGTAGTATAGATCGGAGGGCGGAGACCCAGTACTTC

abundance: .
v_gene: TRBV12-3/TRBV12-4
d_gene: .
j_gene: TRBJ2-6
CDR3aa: CASSLKVSSGANVLTF
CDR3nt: TGTGCCAGCAGTTTAAAGGTTAGCTCTGGGGCCAACGTCCTGACTTTC

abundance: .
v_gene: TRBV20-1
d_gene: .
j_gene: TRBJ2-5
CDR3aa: CSASRGATQETQYF
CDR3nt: TGCAGTGCTAGTCGGGGGGCCACCCAAGAGACCCAGTACTTC

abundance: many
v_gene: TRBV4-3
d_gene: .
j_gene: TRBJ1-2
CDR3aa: CASSQEYGGGYTF
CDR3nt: TGCGCCAGCAGCCAAGAGTACGGAGGTGGCTACACCTTC

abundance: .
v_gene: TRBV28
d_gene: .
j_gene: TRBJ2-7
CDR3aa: CASSPHRGRIPSEQYF
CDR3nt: TGTGCCAGCAGTCCCCATCGAGGCAGGATCCCCTCCGAGCAGTACTTC

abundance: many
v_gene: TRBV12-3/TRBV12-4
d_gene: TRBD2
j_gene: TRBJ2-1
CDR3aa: CASRQTSGRGEQFF
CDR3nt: TGTGCCAGCAGACAGACTAGCGGGAGAGGAGAGCAGTTCTTC

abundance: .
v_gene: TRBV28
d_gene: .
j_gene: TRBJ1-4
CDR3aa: CASSSGFEKLFF
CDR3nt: TGTGCCAGCAGTTCGGGGTTTGAAAAACTGTTTTTT

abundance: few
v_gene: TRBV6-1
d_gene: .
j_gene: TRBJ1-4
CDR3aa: CASSPTEPNEKLFF
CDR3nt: TGTGCCAGCAGTCCAACAGAACCGAATGAAAAACTGTTTTTT

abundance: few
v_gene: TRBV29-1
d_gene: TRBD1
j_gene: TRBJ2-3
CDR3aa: CSVMGQQGSSGDTQYF
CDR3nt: TGCAGCGTGATGGGACAGCAAGGTTCTTCGGGAGATACGCAGTATTTT

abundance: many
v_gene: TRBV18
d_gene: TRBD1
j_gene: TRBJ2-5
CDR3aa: CASSLAPTGIQETQYF
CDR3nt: TGTGCCAGCTCACTCGCCCCGACAGGGATCCAAGAGACCCAGTACTTC

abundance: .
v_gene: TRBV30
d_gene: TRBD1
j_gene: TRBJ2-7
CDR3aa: CAFGTGTLEQYF
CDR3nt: TGTGCCTTCGGGACAGGGACCCTAGAGCAGTACTTC

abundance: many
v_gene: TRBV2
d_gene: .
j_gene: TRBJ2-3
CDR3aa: CASSAIDTQYF
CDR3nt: TGTGCCAGCAGTGCCATTGATACGCAGTATTTT

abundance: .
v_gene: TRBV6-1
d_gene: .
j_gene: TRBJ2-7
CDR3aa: CASRGGTYEQYF
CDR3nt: TGTGCCAGCAGGGGAGGTACCTACGAGCAGTACTTC

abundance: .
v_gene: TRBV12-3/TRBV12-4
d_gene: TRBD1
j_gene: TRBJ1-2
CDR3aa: CASSFSGGNYGYTF
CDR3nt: TGTGCCAGCAGTTTTTCAGGGGGCAACTATGGCTACACCTTC

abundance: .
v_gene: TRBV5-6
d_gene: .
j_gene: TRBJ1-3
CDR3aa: CASSLVGDSGNTIYF
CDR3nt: TGTGCCAGCAGCTTGGTGGGGGACTCTGGAAACACCATATATTTT

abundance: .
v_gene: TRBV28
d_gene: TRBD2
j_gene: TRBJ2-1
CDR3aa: CASSVAGGDNEQFF
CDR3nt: TGTGCCAGCAGTGTAGCGGGAGGGGACAATGAGCAGTTCTTC

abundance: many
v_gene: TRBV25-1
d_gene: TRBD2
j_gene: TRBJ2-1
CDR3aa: CASSGQTSGRSNEQFF
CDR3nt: TGTGCCAGCAGTGGCCAGACTAGCGGGAGGAGCAATGAGCAGTTCTTC

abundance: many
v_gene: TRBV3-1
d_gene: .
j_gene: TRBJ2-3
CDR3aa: CASSRGVSTDTQYF
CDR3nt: TGTGCCAGCAGCCGCGGGGTGAGCACAGATACGCAGTATTTT

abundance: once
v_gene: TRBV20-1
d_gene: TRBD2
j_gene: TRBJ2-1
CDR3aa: CSARPGRPAEQFF
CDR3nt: TGCAGTGCTAGACCCGGGAGGCCGGCTGAGCAGTTCTTC

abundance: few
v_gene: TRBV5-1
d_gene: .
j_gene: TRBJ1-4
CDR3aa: CASSSGQLGEKLFF
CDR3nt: TGCGCCAGCAGCTCCGGACAGCTTGGGGAAAAACTGTTTTTT

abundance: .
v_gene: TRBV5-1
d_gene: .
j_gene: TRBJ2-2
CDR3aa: CASSLVGANTGELFF
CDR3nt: TGCGCCAGCAGCTTGGTAGGGGCGAACACCGGGGAGCTGTTTTTT

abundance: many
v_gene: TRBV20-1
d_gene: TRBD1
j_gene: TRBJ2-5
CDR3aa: CSAREGQGPETQYF
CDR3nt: TGCAGTGCTAGGGAGGGACAGGGCCCAGAGACCCAGTACTTC

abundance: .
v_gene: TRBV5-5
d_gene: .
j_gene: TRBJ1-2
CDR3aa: CASSPRPGGDYGYTF
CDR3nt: TGTGCCAGCAGCCCCCGCCCCGGGGGGGACTATGGCTACACCTTC

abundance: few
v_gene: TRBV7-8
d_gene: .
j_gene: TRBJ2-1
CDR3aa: CASSRWDGSGYNEQFF
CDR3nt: TGTGCCAGCAGCCGTTGGGACGGGAGCGGGTACAATGAGCAGTTCTTC

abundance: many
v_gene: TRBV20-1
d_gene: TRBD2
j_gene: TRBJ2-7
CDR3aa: CSASRLAGLNEQYF
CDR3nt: TGCAGTGCTAGTCGACTAGCGGGGCTCAACGAGCAGTACTTC

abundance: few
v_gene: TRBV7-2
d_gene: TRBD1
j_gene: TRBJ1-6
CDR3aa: CASSQDVQGRVRNSPLHF
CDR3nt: TGCGCCAGCAGCCAAGATGTACAGGGGAGGGTGCGTAATTCACCCCTCCACTTT

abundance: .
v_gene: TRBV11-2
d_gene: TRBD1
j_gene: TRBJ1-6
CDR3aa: CASSLSGGTGSSPLHF
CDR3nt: TGTGCCAGCAGCTTATCAGGCGGGACAGGGTCCTCACCCCTCCACTTT

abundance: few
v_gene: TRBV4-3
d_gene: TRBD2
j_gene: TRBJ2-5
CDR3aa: CASSQVASGGPQETQYF
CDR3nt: TGCGCCAGCAGCCAAGTAGCCAGCGGGGGTCCACAAGAGACCCAGTACTTC

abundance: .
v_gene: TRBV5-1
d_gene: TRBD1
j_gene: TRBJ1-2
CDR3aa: CASSSGTVGYGYTF
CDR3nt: TGCGCCAGCAGCTCGGGGACAGTCGGCTATGGCTACACCTTC

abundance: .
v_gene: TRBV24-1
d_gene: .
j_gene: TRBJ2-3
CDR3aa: CATPEQGNTDTQYF
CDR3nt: TGTGCCACCCCCGAGCAGGGGAACACAGATACGCAGTATTTT

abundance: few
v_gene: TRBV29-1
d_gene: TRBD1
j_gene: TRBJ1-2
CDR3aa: CSAWTGGAGGYTF
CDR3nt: TGCAGCGCCTGGACAGGGGGCGCCGGTGGCTACACCTTC

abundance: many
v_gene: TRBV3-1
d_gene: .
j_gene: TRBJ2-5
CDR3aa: CASSQGAQGDWETQYF
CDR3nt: TGTGCCAGCAGCCAAGGGGCCCAGGGGGACTGGGAGACCCAGTACTTC

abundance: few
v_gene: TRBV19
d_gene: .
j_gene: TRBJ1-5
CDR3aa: CASSPTGSQPQHF
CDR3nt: TGTGCCAGTAGTCCTACGGGGTCCCAGCCCCAGCATTTT

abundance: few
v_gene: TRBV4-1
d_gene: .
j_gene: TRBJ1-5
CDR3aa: CASSPTSGQPQHF
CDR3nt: TGCGCCAGCAGCCCCACCAGCGGACAGCCCCAGCATTTT

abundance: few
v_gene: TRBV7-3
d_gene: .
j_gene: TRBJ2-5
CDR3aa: CASSLWESRGLEETQYF
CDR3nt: TGTGCCAGCAGTTTATGGGAGTCTAGAGGTTTGGAGGAGACCCAGTACTTC

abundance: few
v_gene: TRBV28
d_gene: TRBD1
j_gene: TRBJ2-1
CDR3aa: CASSTGVNEQFF
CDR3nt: TGTGCCAGCAGTACAGGGGTCAATGAGCAGTTCTTC

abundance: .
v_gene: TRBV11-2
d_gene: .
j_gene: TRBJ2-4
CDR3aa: CASSLERLAKNIQYF
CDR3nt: TGTGCCAGCAGCTTAGAGCGGCTAGCCAAAAACATTCAGTACTTC

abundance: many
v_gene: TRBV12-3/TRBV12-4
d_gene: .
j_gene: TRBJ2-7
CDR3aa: CASTASVRSYEQYF
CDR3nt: TGTGCCAGCACCGCTAGCGTCCGATCCTACGAGCAGTACTTC

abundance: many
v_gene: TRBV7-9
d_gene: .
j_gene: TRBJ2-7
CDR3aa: CASSLTDLEQYF
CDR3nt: TGTGCCAGCAGCTTGACAGATCTGGAGCAGTACTTC

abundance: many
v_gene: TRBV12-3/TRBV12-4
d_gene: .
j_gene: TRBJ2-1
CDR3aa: CASIDRNNEQFF
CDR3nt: TGTGCCAGCATTGACAGGAACAATGAGCAGTTCTTC

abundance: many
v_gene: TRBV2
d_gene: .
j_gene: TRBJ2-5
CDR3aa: CASSELRTQETQYF
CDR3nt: TGTGCCAGCAGTGAACTGCGTACCCAAGAGACCCAGTACTTC

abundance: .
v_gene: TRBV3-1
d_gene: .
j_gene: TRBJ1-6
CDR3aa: CASSQATDNSPLHF
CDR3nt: TGTGCCAGCAGCCAAGCTACAGATAATTCACCCCTCCACTTT

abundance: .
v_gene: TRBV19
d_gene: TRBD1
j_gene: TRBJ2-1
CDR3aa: CASTPTGGSYNEQFF
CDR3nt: TGTGCCAGTACCCCGACAGGGGGCTCCTACAATGAGCAGTTCTTC

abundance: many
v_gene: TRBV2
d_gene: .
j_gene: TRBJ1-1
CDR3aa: CASSERPGWTEAFF
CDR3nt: TGTGCCAGCAGTGAAAGGCCAGGGTGGACTGAAGCTTTCTTT

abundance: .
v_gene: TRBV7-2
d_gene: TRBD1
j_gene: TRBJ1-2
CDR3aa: CASRDSYGHTF
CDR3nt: TGTGCCTCCCGGGACAGCTATGGCCACACCTTC

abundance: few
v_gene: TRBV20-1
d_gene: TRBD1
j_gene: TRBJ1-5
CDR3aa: CSARMAGGQPQHF
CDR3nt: TGCAGTGCTAGAATGGCAGGGGGGCAGCCCCAGCATTTT

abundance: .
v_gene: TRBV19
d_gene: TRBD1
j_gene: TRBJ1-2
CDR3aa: CASSISTGGTNYGYTF
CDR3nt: TGTGCCAGTAGTATTTCCACAGGGGGCACGAACTATGGCTACACCTTC

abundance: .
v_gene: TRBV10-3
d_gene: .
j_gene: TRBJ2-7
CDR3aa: CAIRGVSSYEQYF
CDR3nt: TGTGCCATCAGGGGGGTCAGCTCCTACGAGCAGTACTTC

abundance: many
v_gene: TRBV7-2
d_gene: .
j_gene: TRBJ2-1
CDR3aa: CASNQEGGVYNEQFF
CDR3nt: TGTGCCAGCAACCAAGAAGGCGGGGTCTACAATGAGCAGTTCTTC

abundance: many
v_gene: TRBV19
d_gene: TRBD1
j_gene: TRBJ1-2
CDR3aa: CASSLRDRWYYGYTF
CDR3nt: TGTGCCAGTAGTCTCCGGGACAGGTGGTACTATGGCTACACCTTC

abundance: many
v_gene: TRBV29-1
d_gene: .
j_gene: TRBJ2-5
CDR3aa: CSVEGHAGETQYF
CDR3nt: TGCAGCGTTGAGGGCCACGCCGGAGAGACCCAGTACTTC

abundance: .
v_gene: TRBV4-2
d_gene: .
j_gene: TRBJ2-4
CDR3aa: CASSQEAPDIQYF
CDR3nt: TGTGCCAGCAGCCAAGAGGCACCGGACATTCAGTACTTC

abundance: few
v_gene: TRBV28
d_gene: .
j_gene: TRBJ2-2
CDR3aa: CASSFFPGELFF
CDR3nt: TGTGCCAGCAGTTTCTTCCCCGGGGAGCTGTTTTTT

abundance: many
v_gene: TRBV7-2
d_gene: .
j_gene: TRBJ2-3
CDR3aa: CASSPQGSTDTQYF
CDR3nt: TGTGCCAGCAGCCCCCAAGGGAGCACAGATACGCAGTATTTT